What follows are 17 T cell receptor beta chains derived from one specimen sequenced in a study of chemoradiotherapy in HPV16-positive cancers. Using immunoSEQ multiplex PCR, the repertoire was profiled, and TCRdb retains in-frame clones only, with some absent. The sample has 7,700 or so clones; 55% to 75% are singletons. This material was acquired from a patient who underwent chemoradiotherapy. The receptor set was obtained from a human donor with HPV-associated anogenital cancer.

This chain joins TRBV20-1 and TRBJ1-4; no definite D call. The CDR3 consists of 11 residues. Germline V gives CDR1 DFQATT, CDR2 SNEGSKA (reference sequence). V was trimmed by 4 bases and J by 11 bases, leaving 11 bases between them. This CDR3 reads CSATERGKLFF. In nucleotides, the CDR3 is TGCAGTGCTACGGAGAGAGGGAAACTGTTTTTT.

V is TRBV13 and J is TRBJ1-5, with D hard to call. Trimming took 2 bases from V and 4 from J, leaving 6 bases between them. Germline CDR1 PRHDT, CDR2 FYEKMQ (reference sequence). The CDR3 totals 13 residues. In nucleotides, the CDR3 is TGTGCCAGCAGCTTATGGGGAAATCAGCCCCAGCATTTT. Its translation is CASSLWGNQPQHF.

The V and J genes are TRBV2 and TRBJ1-2; possibly TRBD1 for D (5 bases). V lost 0 bases to trimming and J lost 7 bases, with 15 bases between them. The CDR3 spans 15 residues. From germline, CDR1 is SNHLY and CDR2 FYNNEI. The CDR3 is CASSEALRGGSGYTF. The CDR3 DNA follows: TGTGCCAGCAGTGAAGCGCTTCGGGGGGGGTCTGGCTACACCTTC.

The count of this clone is one. The chain employs TRBV30 and TRBJ2-2; a weak D match, TRBD2 (5 bases). CDR3 length: 14 amino acids. Germline CDR1 and CDR2: GTSNPN and SVGIG (reference sequence). V gave up 0 bases and J gave up 8 bases, with 13 bases separating them. The CDR3 spells CAWSVRGKSGELFF. The CDR3 nucleotides read TGTGCCTGGAGTGTACGAGGGAAATCTGGGGAGCTGTTTTTT.

The V call is TRBV5-5, the J call TRBJ1-2; D is undetermined. Germline values: CDR1 SGHKS, CDR2 YYEKEE (reference sequence). CDR3 length: 12 amino acids. Between the trimmed V and J ends, which lost 0 bases and 8 bases, there was a span of 8 bases. CDR3 loop: CASSLDGWGYTF. CDR3 nucleotide sequence: TGTGCCAGCAGCTTGGACGGTTGGGGCTACACCTTC.

In its sample, this clone was seen a few times. The rearrangement links TRBV18 to TRBJ1-1; D possibly corresponds to TRBD1 (5 bases). Germline loops: CDR1 KGHSH, CDR2 LQKENI. Trimming stripped 3 bases from V and 2 bases from J, with 16 bases between. There are 16 residues in the CDR3. In DNA, the CDR3 is TGTGCCAGCTCACCTGTTTCTAGGGGTATTAACACTGAAGCTTTCTTT. This gives the protein CASSPVSRGINTEAFF.

V and J are TRBV5-6 and TRBJ2-2; TRBD2 matches at 13 bases. Germline CDR1 and CDR2: SGHDT and YYEEEE. Trimming removed 4 bases from V and 1 base from J; junction bases left unmatched: 7. The CDR3 length is 18 residues. CDR3 residues: CASSPGLAGAGNTGELFF. CDR3 DNA sequence: TGTGCCAGCAGCCCAGGACTAGCGGGGGCCGGGAACACCGGGGAGCTGTTTTTT.

This chain links TRBV7-8 with TRBJ2-5; 7 nucleotides agree with TRBD2. V lost 0 bases, J lost 4 bases, and 2 bases stayed unmatched. Germline V gives CDR1 SGHVS, CDR2 FQNEAQ. This CDR3 contains 14 residues. The CDR3 here is CASSLARGVETQYF. In nucleotides, the CDR3 is TGTGCCAGCAGCTTAGCACGGGGGGTAGAGACCCAGTACTTC.

The CDR3 bases are TGTGCCAGCAGCCTAAGGGGTATTGCAGTGGGCGAGCAGTACGTC. It specifies CASSLRGIAVGEQYV. The rearrangement uses TRBV5-4 and TRBJ2-7, with a weak D call TRBD1 (5 bases). Trimming cost V 4 bases and J 6 bases, with 20 bases left between them. CDR1 SGHNT and CDR2 YYREEE come from the germline V gene (reference sequence). The length of the CDR3 is 15 residues.

The chain couples TRBV18 to TRBJ2-1, with D maybe TRBD1 (6 bases). CDR3 length: 16 amino acids. Germline V CDR1 and CDR2: KGHSH, LQKENI. V was shortened by 2 bases and J by 9 bases, with 20 bases between the two germline ends. Written as DNA, the CDR3 is TGTGCCAGCTCACCAGCCCCGTTCCCCCAAGGGGGTGAGCAGTTCTTC. The encoded protein is CASSPAPFPQGGEQFF.

V is TRBV7-9 and J is TRBJ1-4; the match to TRBD1 covers 9 bases. This CDR3 is built from 14 residues. CDR1 is SEHNR, CDR2 FQNEAQ, per germline (reference sequence). J gave up 5 bases and V 5 bases, and 3 bases lay outside the gene matches. The CDR3 here is CASSTGGGNEKLFF. Written as DNA, the CDR3 is TGTGCCAGCAGCACAGGGGGCGGGAATGAAAAACTGTTTTTT.

The chain carries TRBV7-2 and TRBJ1-5, with 7 positions matching TRBD1. J gave up 5 bases and V 5 bases, and 12 bases lay outside the gene matches. Germline CDR1 reads SGHTA; CDR2 reads FQGNSA. This CDR3 is built from 16 residues. CDR3 in amino acids: CASSPQGGLQYQPQHF. The CDR3 DNA follows: TGTGCCAGCAGCCCCCAAGGGGGCCTACAGTATCAGCCCCAGCATTTT.

V and J are TRBV9 and TRBJ2-1; weak D call: TRBD1 (6 bases). V lost 3 bases and J lost 6, with 7 bases in between. The length of the CDR3 is 12 residues. The germline gives CDR1 SGDLS, CDR2 YYNGEE. CDR3 in amino acids: CASSEDSNEQFF. CDR3 DNA: TGTGCCAGCAGCGAGGACAGCAATGAGCAGTTCTTC. The full variable domain, completed using reference TRBV9 and TRBJ2-1, is DSGVTQTPKHLITATGQRVTLRCSPRSGDLSVYWYQQSLDQGLQFLIQYYNGEERAKGNILERFSAQQFPDLHSELNLSSLELGDSALYFCASSEDSNEQFFGPGTRLTVL.

The chain links TRBV5-1 to TRBJ1-1, with 8 bases identical to TRBD1. V was pared by 7 bases and J by 3 bases, with 8 bases of the junction left unmatched. This CDR3 has 14 amino acids. Per the germline V gene, CDR1 is SGHRS and CDR2 is YFSETQ. CDR3 in DNA: TGCGCCAGCTGTCGTGGACAGGGTGACACTGAAGCTTTCTTT. It yields the protein CASCRGQGDTEAFF.

This clone was recorded once. The chain is built from TRBV7-2 and TRBJ2-3; D gene unclear. Germline values: CDR1 SGHTA, CDR2 FQGNSA. The V end lost 4 bases, the J end lost 0 bases, and 11 bases lay between the germline ends. CDR3 size: 15 residues. The CDR3 DNA reads as TGTGCCAGCAGCTCGGCCCCGATAAGCACAGATACGCAGTATTTT. It is translated as CASSSAPISTDTQYF.

This clone was seen only a few times. V is TRBV27 and J is TRBJ1-6; TRBD1 is a possible D gene (5 bases). CDR1 and CDR2 from the germline V gene are MNHEY and SMNVEV (reference sequence). The CDR3 totals 17 residues. The V end lost 10 bases, the J end lost 0 bases, and 19 bases lay between the germline ends. The CDR3 nucleotides are TGTGCCACCCGGGCGGTTAGACAGAGCTCCTATAATTCACCCCTCCACTTT. It translates to CATRAVRQSSYNSPLHF.

This chain joins TRBV5-6 and TRBJ1-5; 8 nucleotides line up with TRBD1. The junction had 13 bases not matched to a gene; V was cut back by 4 bases and J by 1 base. The CDR3 is 18 residues long. In germline, CDR1 is SGHDT, CDR2 YYEEEE. This CDR3 is CASSVRLTGAGSNQPQHF. The CDR3 coding sequence is TGTGCCAGCAGCGTTAGACTGACAGGGGCAGGGAGCAATCAGCCCCAGCATTTT. Combining the CDR3 with reference TRBV5-6 and TRBJ1-5 gives the whole variable domain DAGVTQSPTHLIKTRGQQVTLRCSPKSGHDTVSWYQQALGQGPQFIFQYYEEEERQRGNFPDRFSGHQFPNYSSELNVNALLLGDSALYLCASSVRLTGAGSNQPQHFGDGTRLSIL.